This entry concerns a single TCR beta chain. The antigen remains unidentified. Use of 60 Vbeta and 13 Jbeta primers characterized the PCR. Clones were sequenced by immunoSEQ multiplex PCR, and TCRdb holds only the in-frame ones, with some missing. The sample includes 55,000 to 75,000 clones, approximately 77% of them seen just once. Germline values: CDR1 SNHLY, CDR2 FYNNEI. The CDR3 sequence is 12 residues long. Trimming stripped 6 bases from V and 6 bases from J, with 12 bases between. The entry originates in a study of cytomegalovirus exposure and HLA in healthy donors. Study outcomes and limitations: In an earlier analysis, about 87% or about 30%: the productive usage of most TCR beta V segments.

The receptor's source is a woman aged 25-40 years in good health and CMV-seropositive. Sequencing was performed on PBMCs. The chain joins TRBV2 to TRBJ2-7; TRBD1 is a possible D gene (5 bases). The CDR3 DNA sequence: TGTGCCAGCAGGGGGCCCGGGCGCGAGCAGTACTTC. This gives the protein CASRGPGREQYF.